The entry below gives a single T cell receptor beta chain sequence along with its context. V dropped 6 bases and J dropped 3 bases, with 6 bases sitting between them. Germline CDR1 DFQATT, CDR2 SNEGSKA (reference sequence). There are 11 residues in the CDR3. This specimen comes from a study of cytomegalovirus exposure and HLA in healthy donors. Study-wide context: Across about 400 genotyped donors, more than 75% landed in the Caucasian-associated ancestry cluster.

Amplification used 60 Vbeta primers and 13 Jbeta primers. Clones were read by immunoSEQ multiplex PCR, and TCRdb kept only the in-frame ones, dropping some. The sample contains 150,000 to 200,000 clones, 60% to 85% of which appear only once. This clonotype was obtained from a woman between 40 and 50 years old in good health and CMV-seronegative. Sequencing input: PBMCs. The chain uses TRBV20-1 and TRBJ2-1; a possible D gene is TRBD2 (5 bases). The DNA for the CDR3 is TGCAGTGCCGGGGACTACAATGAGCAGTTCTTC. Encoded protein: CSAGDYNEQFF.